This entry lists 13 T cell receptor beta chains sequenced from one sample in a study of cytomegalovirus exposure and HLA in healthy donors. Vbeta (60) and Jbeta (13) primers were used in the PCR. Method: immunoSEQ multiplex PCR; TCRdb's copy keeps in-frame clones and lacks some. The table records some 57,000 clones, 65% to 80% of them present only once. Specimen: PBMCs. These receptor sequences come from a woman aged 30 to 39 in good health and CMV-seronegative.

The chain carries TRBV7-9 and TRBJ2-7, with D maybe TRBD1 (6 bases). Between the trimmed V and J ends, which lost 5 bases and 5 bases, there was a span of 19 bases. The CDR3 contains 15 residues. Per the germline V gene, CDR1 is SEHNR and CDR2 is FQNEAQ (reference sequence). In DNA form, the CDR3 reads TGTGCCAGCAGCGCACAGGGCCGCCCCTTTCACGAGCAGTACTTC. Residues: CASSAQGRPFHEQYF. Filled out from reference TRBV7-9 and TRBJ2-7, the complete variable domain reads DTGVSQNPRHKITKRGQNVTFRCDPISEHNRLYWYRQTLGQGPEFLTYFQNEAQLEKSRLLSDRFSAERPKGSFSTLEIQRTEQGDSAMYLCASSAQGRPFHEQYFGPGTRLTVT.

This chain uses TRBV19 with TRBJ1-2, with a weak D call TRBD1 (5 bases). Trimming took 5 bases from V and 2 from J, leaving 12 bases between them. This CDR3 comprises 14 residues. The germline V gene encodes CDR1 LNHDA and CDR2 SQIVND (reference sequence). This CDR3 reads CASSPRGGNYGYTF. The CDR3 nucleotides read TGTGCCAGTAGTCCCCGGGGGGGGAACTATGGCTACACCTTC. The variable domain in full, completed from reference TRBV19 and TRBJ1-2, reads DGGITQSPKYLFRKEGQNVTLSCEQNLNHDAMYWYRQDPGQGLRLIYYSQIVNDFQKGDIAEGYSVSREKKESFPLTVTSAQKNPTAFYLCASSPRGGNYGYTFGSGTRLTVV.

This clone was observed a few times. The CDR3 bases are TGCGCCAGCAGCTTAGTGACTAGCGGGAGGGCCATCGACATAAATGAGCAGTTCTTC. Translating gives CASSLVTSGRAIDINEQFF. The gene calls are TRBV5-1 and TRBJ2-1; 14 bases match TRBD2. The V gene end was trimmed by 2 bases and the J gene end by 7 bases; junction bases not matched to a gene: 14. Looked up from germline, CDR1 is SGHRS and CDR2 is YFSETQ. The CDR3 runs to 19 residues.

The chain recombines TRBV4-3 with TRBJ1-2; D is undetermined. This CDR3 comprises 14 residues. V lost 0 bases to trimming and J lost 9 bases, with 14 bases between them. Germline CDR1 reads LGHNA; CDR2 reads YSLEER. The CDR3 region has the DNA TGCGCCAGCAGCCAAGATGGCCAGGTTTGGAGCTACACCTTC. Protein product: CASSQDGQVWSYTF.

The rearrangement joins TRBV6-5 to TRBJ2-1; TRBD2 matches at 8 bases. J was trimmed by 5 bases and V by 2 bases; bases with no gene match: 5. CDR1 MNHEY and CDR2 SVGAGI come from the germline V gene. CDR3 length equals 15 residues. The CDR3 spells CASSYEAGAHNEQFF. The CDR3 nucleotides read TGTGCCAGCAGTTACGAAGCGGGAGCGCACAATGAGCAGTTCTTC.

V and J are TRBV19 and TRBJ1-5; D unclear. This CDR3 has 15 residues. V was pared by 3 bases and J by 0 bases, with 9 bases between. Germline CDR1 is LNHDA and CDR2 is SQIVND (reference sequence). The DNA for the CDR3 is TGTGCCAGTAGTATCGGGGTTATTAGCAATCAGCCCCAGCATTTT. Translating gives CASSIGVISNQPQHF.

The J gene is TRBJ2-2, the V gene TRBV7-9; maybe TRBD2 (5 bases). CDR1 SEHNR and CDR2 FQNEAQ come from the germline V gene (reference sequence). Trimming cost V 9 bases and J 3 bases, with 11 bases left between them. There are 13 residues in the CDR3. DNA for the CDR3: TGTGCCAGTTCCGGGGTGTACACCGGGGAGCTGTTTTTT. Translation gives CASSGVYTGELFF.

This clone was seen a few times. The rearrangement joins TRBV19 to TRBJ1-1; unclear D gene. The CDR3 spans 14 residues. Looked up from germline, CDR1 is LNHDA and CDR2 is SQIVND (reference sequence). The V end was cut by 4 bases, the J end by 5 bases, with 14 bases between. The CDR3 DNA follows: TGTGCCAGTAGTACGCCGGGGATGGGTACTGAAGCTTTCTTT. It is translated as CASSTPGMGTEAFF. The entire variable domain, with the rest obtained from reference TRBV19 and TRBJ1-1, is as follows: DGGITQSPKYLFRKEGQNVTLSCEQNLNHDAMYWYRQDPGQGLRLIYYSQIVNDFQKGDIAEGYSVSREKKESFPLTVTSAQKNPTAFYLCASSTPGMGTEAFFGQGTRLTVV.

This clone was counted only a few times. The chain has TRBV2 and TRBJ1-1; possible D gene TRBD1, 6 bases. In germline, CDR1 is SNHLY, CDR2 FYNNEI. The CDR3 spans 11 residues. Trimming shortened V by 6 bases and J by 8 bases, and 10 bases separated the two germline ends. Here the CDR3 reads CASRNDREAFF. DNA for the CDR3: TGTGCCAGCAGAAACGACAGGGAAGCTTTCTTT. Using reference TRBV2 and TRBJ1-1 for the parts outside the CDR3, the full variable domain is EPEVTQTPSHQVTQMGQEVILRCVPISNHLYFYWYRQILGQKVEFLVSFYNNEISEKSEIFDDQFSVERPDGSNFTLKIRSTKLEDSAMYFCASRNDREAFFGQGTRLTVV.

The chain links TRBV7-8 to TRBJ2-5, with D possibly TRBD1 on 6 matching bases. The germline V and J ends were trimmed by 3 bases and 5 bases, with 10 bases remaining between them. The germline V gene has CDR1 SGHVS and CDR2 FQNEAQ. The CDR3 consists of 13 residues. The CDR3 is CASSFQGPETQYF. CDR3 bases: TGTGCCAGCAGCTTCCAGGGGCCCGAGACCCAGTACTTC.

The chain links TRBV28 to TRBJ1-1, with D possibly TRBD1 on 5 matching bases. In germline, CDR1 is MDHEN, CDR2 SYDVKM. V dropped 5 bases and J dropped 1 base, with 14 bases sitting between them. The CDR3 runs to 15 residues. The CDR3 nucleotides are TGTGCCAGCAGTCGGGGCGGGGCTCGGAACACTGAAGCTTTCTTT. Translated, it gives CASSRGGARNTEAFF.

The chain joins TRBV30 to TRBJ1-1; 8 bases fit TRBD1. The trim removed 3 bases at V and 9 bases at J, leaving 9 bases unmatched. The CDR3 consists of 13 residues. CDR1 and CDR2 from the germline V gene are GTSNPN and SVGIG (reference sequence). Here the CDR3 DNA reads TGTGCCTGGAGGGGGGGACAGGTCACCAAAGCTTTCTTT. It encodes CAWRGGQVTKAFF. Supplemented by reference TRBV30 and TRBJ1-1, the full variable domain reads SQTIHQWPATLVQPVGSPLSLECTVEGTSNPNLYWYRQAAGRGLQLLFYSVGIGQISSEVPQNLSASRPQDRQFILSSKKLLLSDSGFYLCAWRGGQVTKAFFGQGTRLTVV.

This clone was observed a handful of times. This chain uses TRBV5-1 with TRBJ2-1; 10 bases fit TRBD2. The V gene's germline CDR1 is SGHRS and CDR2 YFSETQ. After removal of 3 bases from V and 7 bases from J, the junction contained 13 bases not matched to a gene. CDR3 size: 17 residues. Here the CDR3 DNA reads TGCGCCAGCAGCTATACGCGGCTAGCGGGAGTGTTAAATGAGCAGTTCTTC. It is translated as CASSYTRLAGVLNEQFF.